These 18 T cell receptor beta chains came from one sample sequenced in a study of blood T cell repertoires in COVID-19. TCRdb's table, derived via immunoSEQ multiplex PCR, lists solely in-frame clones and lacks some. Of some 150,000 clones detected, less than 90% appear once; the ten largest clones hold 2.4%. Sequencing used peripheral blood. Receptors originate from a woman in her 70s with acute or convalescent COVID-19.

This clone was observed a single time. This sequence joins TRBV30 and TRBJ2-2; D possibly corresponds to TRBD2 (6 bases). The germline gives CDR1 GTSNPN, CDR2 SVGIG (reference sequence). Between the trimmed V and J ends, which lost 0 bases and 5 bases, there was a span of 16 bases. The CDR3 covers 16 residues. This CDR3 is CAWSVSRTGGTGELFF. The CDR3 bases are TGTGCCTGGAGTGTATCTAGGACTGGGGGGACCGGGGAGCTGTTTTTT.

The count of this clone is one. The gene calls are TRBV6-1 and TRBJ1-2; TRBD1 matches at 7 bases. The CDR3 covers 17 residues. J was trimmed by 4 bases and V by 0 bases; bases with no gene match: 11. Germline CDR1 and CDR2: MNHNS and SASEGT. The CDR3 loop reads CASSEAAIADRTYGYTF. CDR3 DNA sequence: TGTGCCAGCAGTGAAGCCGCCATTGCGGACAGGACCTATGGCTACACCTTC.

V is TRBV19 and J is TRBJ1-1; 7 bases map to TRBD1. After removal of 6 bases from V and 0 bases from J, the junction contained 10 bases not matched to a gene. The CDR3 runs to 16 residues. Germline CDR1 reads LNHDA; CDR2 reads SQIVND (reference sequence). The CDR3 is CASSDYRQGMNTEAFF. The DNA for the CDR3 is TGTGCCAGTAGCGATTACAGACAGGGAATGAACACTGAAGCTTTCTTT.

This clone was counted once. The rearrangement links TRBV24-1 to TRBJ2-2, with TRBD1 identical over 8 bases. The CDR3 is 18 amino acids. V lost 5 bases, J lost 4 bases, and 14 bases stayed unmatched. Germline V gene sequence: CDR1 KGHDR, CDR2 SFDVKD. CDR3 bases: TGTGCCACCAGTGCCCCGGGTGGTGGACAGGGTGGCACCGGGGAGCTGTTTTTT. It yields the protein CATSAPGGGQGGTGELFF.

For the CDR3, the DNA is TGTGCCAGCAGAGAAACTAGCGGGGGGGCAACAGATACGCAGTATTTT. This gives the protein CASRETSGGATDTQYF. This sequence joins TRBV5-4 and TRBJ2-3; TRBD2 matches 13 bases. The V and J ends lost 5 bases and 3 bases, in that order; junction bases with no gene match: 6. The CDR3 loop spans 16 amino acids. CDR1 SGHNT and CDR2 YYREEE come from the germline V gene (reference sequence).

CDR3 residues: CASSPHPGQGVEQYF. The CDR3 coding sequence is TGTGCCAGCTCACCTCACCCGGGACAGGGGGTCGAGCAGTACTTC. The chain links TRBV18 to TRBJ2-7; 11 nucleotides agree with TRBD1. V lost 3 bases to trimming and J lost 6 bases; unmatched junction nucleotides: 7. This CDR3 has 15 amino acids. Germline CDR1 reads KGHSH; CDR2 reads LQKENI. The variable domain in full, with the rest retrieved from reference TRBV18 and TRBJ2-7, is NAGVMQNPRHLVRRRGQEARLRCSPMKGHSHVYWYRQLPEEGLKFMVYLQKENIIDESGMPKERFSAEFPKEGPSILRIQQVVRGDSAAYFCASSPHPGQGVEQYFGPGTRLTVT.

This chain joins TRBV30 and TRBJ2-7; 10 bases line up with TRBD2. Trimming removed 2 bases from V and 0 bases from J; junction bases left unmatched: 10. Germline CDR1 is GTSNPN and CDR2 is SVGIG (reference sequence). The CDR3 runs to 17 residues. The CDR3 is CAWSRNLLAGVSYEQYF. Here the CDR3 DNA reads TGTGCCTGGAGTAGAAACCTCCTAGCGGGAGTCTCCTACGAGCAGTACTTC.

The CDR3 nucleotides are TGTGCCAGCAGCCAAGATTTGGCAGGGGGCCGTGAAAAACTGTTTTTT. Translated, it gives CASSQDLAGGREKLFF. The chain employs TRBV3-1 (or the pseudogene TRBV3-2) and TRBJ1-4; 8 positions agree with TRBD1. CDR1 LGHDT and CDR2 YNNKEL come from the germline V gene (reference sequence). Trimming removed 0 bases from V and 7 bases from J; junction bases left unmatched: 7. This CDR3 has 16 amino acids.

The CDR3: CASSGTGTGGNQPQHF. Here the CDR3 DNA reads TGTGCCAGCAGTGGCACCGGGACAGGGGGGAATCAGCCCCAGCATTTT. V is TRBV6-1 and J is TRBJ1-5, with 11 positions matching TRBD1. The CDR3 runs 16 residues. Germline V gives CDR1 MNHNS, CDR2 SASEGT. V lost 4 bases to trimming and J lost 4 bases; unmatched junction nucleotides: 6.

The chain joins TRBV5-5 to TRBJ1-2; 11 positions match TRBD1. This CDR3 region has 16 residues. CDR1 is SGHKS and CDR2 is YYEKEE in the germline V gene (reference sequence). V shed 2 bases, J shed 6 bases, and the junction held 9 bases outside the gene matches. The CDR3 reads CASSFGTGTGGNGYTF. Written as DNA, the CDR3 is TGTGCCAGCAGCTTTGGAACGGGGACAGGGGGTAATGGCTACACCTTC. Using reference TRBV5-5 and TRBJ1-2 for the parts outside the CDR3, the full variable domain is DAGVTQSPTHLIKTRGQQVTLRCSPISGHKSVSWYQQVLGQGPQFIFQYYEKEERGRGNFPDRFSARQFPNYSSELNVNALLLGDSALYLCASSFGTGTGGNGYTFGSGTRLTVV.

This chain connects TRBV28 to TRBJ1-1; no clear D gene. V was clipped by 6 bases and J by 5 bases, with 7 bases between them. CDR3 length: 11 amino acids. CDR1 and CDR2 (germline): MDHEN, SYDVKM. The CDR3 reads CASSGSTEAFF. Written as DNA, the CDR3 is TGTGCCAGCAGCGGGAGTACTGAAGCTTTCTTT.

The V gene is TRBV29-1, the J gene TRBJ1-1, with D tentatively TRBD1 (5 bases). V lost 4 bases to trimming and J lost 5 bases, with 11 bases between them. This CDR3 spans 12 amino acids. In germline, CDR1 is SQVTM, CDR2 ANQGSEA. DNA for the CDR3: TGCAGCGTTGGGGAGGGGATGACTGAAGCTTTCTTT. It specifies CSVGEGMTEAFF. The full variable domain, completed using reference TRBV29-1 and TRBJ1-1, is SAVISQKPSRDICQRGTSLTIQCQVDSQVTMMFWYRQQPGQSLTLIATANQGSEATYESGFVIDKFPISRPNLTFSTLTVSNMSPEDSSIYLCSVGEGMTEAFFGQGTRLTVV.

The chain couples TRBV18 to TRBJ1-6; a weak D match, TRBD1 (5 bases). The germline gives CDR1 KGHSH, CDR2 LQKENI. Trimming removed 6 bases from V and 7 bases from J, with 13 bases in between. The CDR3 runs to 14 residues. DNA for the CDR3: TGTGCCAGCTCGCGGGACTCCCTAAATTCACCCCTCCACTTT. Amino acids: CASSRDSLNSPLHF.

The V and J genes are TRBV3-1 (or the pseudogene TRBV3-2) and TRBJ1-6; D unresolved. The V end was cut by 2 bases, the J end by 14 bases, with 19 bases between. Germline lookup yields CDR1 LGHDT and CDR2 YNNKEL (reference sequence). This CDR3 is built from 15 residues. For the CDR3, the DNA is TGTGCCAGCAGCCAATCCGACACGGGCCTCGGGGCCCTCCACTTT. Translated: CASSQSDTGLGALHF.

The chain recombines TRBV19 with TRBJ1-2; D is undetermined. V dropped 10 bases and J dropped 2 bases, with 20 bases sitting between them. The CDR3 contains 15 residues. Germline CDR1 and CDR2: LNHDA and SQIVND (reference sequence). CDR3 region: CATLSASGLNYGYTF. For the CDR3, the DNA is TGTGCCACCTTATCCGCATCTGGCCTCAACTATGGCTACACCTTC.

The chain recombines TRBV6-5 with TRBJ2-3, with D possibly being TRBD1 (6 bases). The CDR3 runs 13 residues. Germline V CDR1 and CDR2: MNHEY, SVGAGI. V lost 6 bases to trimming and J lost 6 bases, with 13 bases between them. CDR3 sequence reads: CASRNRVLDTQYF. CDR3 nucleotides: TGTGCCAGCAGGAACAGGGTTTTGGATACGCAGTATTTT.

The gene calls are TRBV9 and TRBJ2-3, with 8 bases lining up with TRBD2. V lost 4 bases and J lost 1; bases outside the gene matches: 11. The CDR3 has 17 residues. Germline V gives CDR1 SGDLS, CDR2 YYNGEE. CDR3 DNA: TGTGCCAGCAGCATCGACTTTACGACTAGCGGCACAGATACGCAGTATTTT. Protein product: CASSIDFTTSGTDTQYF.

The CDR3 loop is CASSFSTGLSDTQYF. CDR3 sequence (DNA): TGTGCCAGCAGTTTTTCGACAGGGTTGTCAGATACGCAGTATTTT. The chain links TRBV27 to TRBJ2-3, with 7 bases aligning to TRBD1. Trimming took 3 bases from V and 4 from J; bases not matched to a gene: 7. Germline CDR1 reads MNHEY; CDR2 reads SMNVEV (reference sequence). The length of the CDR3 is 15 residues.